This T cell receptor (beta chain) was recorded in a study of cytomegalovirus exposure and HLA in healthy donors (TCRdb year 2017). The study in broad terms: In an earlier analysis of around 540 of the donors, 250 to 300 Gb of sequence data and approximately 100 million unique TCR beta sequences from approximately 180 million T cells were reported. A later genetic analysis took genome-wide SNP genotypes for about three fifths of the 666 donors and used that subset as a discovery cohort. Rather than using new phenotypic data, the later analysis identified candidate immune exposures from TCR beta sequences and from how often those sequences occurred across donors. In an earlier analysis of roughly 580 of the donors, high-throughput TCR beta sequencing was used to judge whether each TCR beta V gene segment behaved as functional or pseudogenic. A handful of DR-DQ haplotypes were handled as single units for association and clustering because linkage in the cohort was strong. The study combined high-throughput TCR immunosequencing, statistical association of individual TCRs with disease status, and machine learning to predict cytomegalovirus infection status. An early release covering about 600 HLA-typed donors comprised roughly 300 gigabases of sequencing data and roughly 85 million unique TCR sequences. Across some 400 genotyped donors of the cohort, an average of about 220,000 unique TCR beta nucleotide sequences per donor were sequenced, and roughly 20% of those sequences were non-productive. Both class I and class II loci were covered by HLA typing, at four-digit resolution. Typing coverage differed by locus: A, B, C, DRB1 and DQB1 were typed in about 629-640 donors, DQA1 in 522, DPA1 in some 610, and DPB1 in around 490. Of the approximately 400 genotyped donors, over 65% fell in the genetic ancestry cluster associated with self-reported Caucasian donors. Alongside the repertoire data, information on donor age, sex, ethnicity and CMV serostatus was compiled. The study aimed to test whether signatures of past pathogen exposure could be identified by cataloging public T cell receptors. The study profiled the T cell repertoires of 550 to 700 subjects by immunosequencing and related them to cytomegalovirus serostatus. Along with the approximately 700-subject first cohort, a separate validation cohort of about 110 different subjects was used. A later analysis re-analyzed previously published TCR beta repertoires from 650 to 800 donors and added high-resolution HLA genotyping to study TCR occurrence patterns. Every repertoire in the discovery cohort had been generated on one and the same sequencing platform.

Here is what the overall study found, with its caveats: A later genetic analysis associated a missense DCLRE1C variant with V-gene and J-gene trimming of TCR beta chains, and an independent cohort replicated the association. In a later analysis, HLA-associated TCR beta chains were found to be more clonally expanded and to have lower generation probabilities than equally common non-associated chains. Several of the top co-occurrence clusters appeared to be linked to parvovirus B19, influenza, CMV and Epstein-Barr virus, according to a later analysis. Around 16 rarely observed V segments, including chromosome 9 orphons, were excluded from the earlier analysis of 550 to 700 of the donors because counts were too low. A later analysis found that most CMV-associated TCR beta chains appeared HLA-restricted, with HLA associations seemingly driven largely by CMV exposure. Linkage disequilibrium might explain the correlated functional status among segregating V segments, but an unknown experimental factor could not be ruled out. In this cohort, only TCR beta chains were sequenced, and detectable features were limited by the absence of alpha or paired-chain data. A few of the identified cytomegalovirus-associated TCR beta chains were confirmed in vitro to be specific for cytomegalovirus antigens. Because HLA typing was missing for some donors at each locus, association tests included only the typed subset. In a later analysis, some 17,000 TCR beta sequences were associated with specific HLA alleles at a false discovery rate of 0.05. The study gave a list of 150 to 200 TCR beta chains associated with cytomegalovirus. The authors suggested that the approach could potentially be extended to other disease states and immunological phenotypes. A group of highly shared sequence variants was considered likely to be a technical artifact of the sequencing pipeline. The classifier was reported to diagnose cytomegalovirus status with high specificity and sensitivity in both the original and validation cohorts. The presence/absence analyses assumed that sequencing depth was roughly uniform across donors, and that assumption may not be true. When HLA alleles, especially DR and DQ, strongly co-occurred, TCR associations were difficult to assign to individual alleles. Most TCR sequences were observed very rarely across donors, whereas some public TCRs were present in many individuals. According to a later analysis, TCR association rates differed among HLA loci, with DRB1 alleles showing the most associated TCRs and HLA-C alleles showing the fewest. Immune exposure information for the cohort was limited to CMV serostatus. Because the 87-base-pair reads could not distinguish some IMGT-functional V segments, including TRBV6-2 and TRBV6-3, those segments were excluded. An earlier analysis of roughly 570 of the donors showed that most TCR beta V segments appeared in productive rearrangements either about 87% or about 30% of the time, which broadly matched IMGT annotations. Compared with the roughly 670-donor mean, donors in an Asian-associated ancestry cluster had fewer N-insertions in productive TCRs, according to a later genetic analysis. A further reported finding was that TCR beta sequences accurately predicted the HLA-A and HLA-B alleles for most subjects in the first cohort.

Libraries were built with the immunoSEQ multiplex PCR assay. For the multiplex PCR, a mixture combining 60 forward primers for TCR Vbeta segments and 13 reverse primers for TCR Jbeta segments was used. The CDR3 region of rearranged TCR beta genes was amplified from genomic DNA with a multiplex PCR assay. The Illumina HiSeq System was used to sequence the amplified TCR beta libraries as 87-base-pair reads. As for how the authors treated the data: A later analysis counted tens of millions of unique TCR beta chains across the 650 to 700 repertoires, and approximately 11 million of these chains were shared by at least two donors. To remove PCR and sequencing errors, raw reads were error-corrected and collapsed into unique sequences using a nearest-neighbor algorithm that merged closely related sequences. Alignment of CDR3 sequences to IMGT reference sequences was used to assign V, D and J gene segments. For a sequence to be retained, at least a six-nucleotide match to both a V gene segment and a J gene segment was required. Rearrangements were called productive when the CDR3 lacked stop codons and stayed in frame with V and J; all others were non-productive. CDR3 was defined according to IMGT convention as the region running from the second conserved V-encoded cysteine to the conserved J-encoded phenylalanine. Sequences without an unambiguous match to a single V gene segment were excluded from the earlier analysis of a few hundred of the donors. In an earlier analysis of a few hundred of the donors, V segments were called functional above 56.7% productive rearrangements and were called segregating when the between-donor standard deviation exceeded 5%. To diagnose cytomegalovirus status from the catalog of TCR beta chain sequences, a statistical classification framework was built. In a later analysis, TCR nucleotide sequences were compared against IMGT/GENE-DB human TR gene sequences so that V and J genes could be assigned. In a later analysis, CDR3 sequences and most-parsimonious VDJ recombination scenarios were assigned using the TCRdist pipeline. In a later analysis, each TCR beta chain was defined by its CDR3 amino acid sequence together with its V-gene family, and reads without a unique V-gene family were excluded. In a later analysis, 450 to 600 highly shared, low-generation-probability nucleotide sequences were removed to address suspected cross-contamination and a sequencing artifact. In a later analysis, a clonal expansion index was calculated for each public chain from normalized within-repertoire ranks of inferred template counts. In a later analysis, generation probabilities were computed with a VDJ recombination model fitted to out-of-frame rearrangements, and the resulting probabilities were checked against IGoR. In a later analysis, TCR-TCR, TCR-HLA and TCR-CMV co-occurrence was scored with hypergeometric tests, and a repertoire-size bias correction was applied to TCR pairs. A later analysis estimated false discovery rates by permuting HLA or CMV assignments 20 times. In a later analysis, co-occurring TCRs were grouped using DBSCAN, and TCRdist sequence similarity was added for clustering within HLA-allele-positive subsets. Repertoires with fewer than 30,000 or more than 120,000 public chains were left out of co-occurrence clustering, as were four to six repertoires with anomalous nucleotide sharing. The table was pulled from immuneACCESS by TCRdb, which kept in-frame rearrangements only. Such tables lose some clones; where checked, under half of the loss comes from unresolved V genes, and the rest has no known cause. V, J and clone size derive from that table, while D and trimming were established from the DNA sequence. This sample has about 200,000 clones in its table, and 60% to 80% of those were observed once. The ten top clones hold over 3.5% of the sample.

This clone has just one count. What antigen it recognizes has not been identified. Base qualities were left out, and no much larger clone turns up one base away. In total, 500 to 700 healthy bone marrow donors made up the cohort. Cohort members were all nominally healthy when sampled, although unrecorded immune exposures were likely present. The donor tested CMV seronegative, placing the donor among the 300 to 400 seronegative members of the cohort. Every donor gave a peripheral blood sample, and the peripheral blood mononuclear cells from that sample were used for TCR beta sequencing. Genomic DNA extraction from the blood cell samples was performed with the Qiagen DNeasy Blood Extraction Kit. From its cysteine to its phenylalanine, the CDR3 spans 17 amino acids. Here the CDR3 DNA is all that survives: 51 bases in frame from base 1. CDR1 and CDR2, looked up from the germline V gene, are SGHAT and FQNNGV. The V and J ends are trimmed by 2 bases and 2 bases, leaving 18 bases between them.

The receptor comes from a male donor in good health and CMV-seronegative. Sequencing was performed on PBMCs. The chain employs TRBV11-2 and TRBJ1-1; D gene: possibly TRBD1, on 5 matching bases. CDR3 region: CASSLKGRIGLNTEAFF. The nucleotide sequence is TGTGCCAGCAGCTTAAAGGGGCGGATTGGGCTAAACACTGAAGCTTTCTTT.